The 30 T cell receptor beta chains in this list originate from one sample, sequenced in a study of blood T cell repertoires in COVID-19. The method was immunoSEQ multiplex PCR; TCRdb's version includes in-frame clones alone and lacks a portion of them. This sample carries 150,000 to 180,000 clones, approximately 85% of them seen once, and the ten largest clones take 0.63%. Material for sequencing was peripheral blood. These receptors all come from a man in his sixties with COVID-19, enrolled during active disease.

The chain has TRBV18 and TRBJ1-1; TRBD1 matches 9 bases. The CDR3 spans 14 residues. V was clipped by 8 bases and J by 5 bases; unmatched bases: 9. Germline V lookup: CDR1 KGHSH, CDR2 LQKENI. In nucleotides, the CDR3 is TGTGCCAGCAGCCCTGGGACAGGGAGGACTGAAGCTTTCTTT. As protein: CASSPGTGRTEAFF.

The J gene is TRBJ2-1, the V gene TRBV29-1; TRBD2 agrees at 11 bases. The CDR3 extends over 15 amino acids. V trimming: 7 bases; J trimming: 7 bases; junction bases outside the gene matches: 12. The germline V gene encodes CDR1 SQVTM and CDR2 ANQGSEA. CDR3 in DNA: TGCAGCGGCATTGCACTAGCGGGAGTGGGGAATGAGCAGTTCTTC. It is translated as CSGIALAGVGNEQFF.

V gene TRBV29-1 combines with J gene TRBJ2-5; TRBD1 agrees at 10 bases. The V segment lost 5 bases and the J segment 5 bases; nucleotides outside the gene matches: 11. This CDR3 comprises 15 residues. Germline values: CDR1 SQVTM, CDR2 ANQGSEA. The CDR3 region is CSVPGQGMITETQYF. CDR3 sequence (DNA): TGCAGCGTTCCGGGACAGGGGATGATAACGGAGACCCAGTACTTC. Full variable domain (missing parts from reference TRBV29-1 and TRBJ2-5): SAVISQKPSRDICQRGTSLTIQCQVDSQVTMMFWYRQQPGQSLTLIATANQGSEATYESGFVIDKFPISRPNLTFSTLTVSNMSPEDSSIYLCSVPGQGMITETQYFGPGTRLLVL.

This chain connects TRBV9 to TRBJ2-1; 9 positions match TRBD2. CDR1 SGDLS and CDR2 YYNGEE come from the germline V gene. The CDR3 is 15 residues long. The V gene end was trimmed by 6 bases and the J gene end by 9 bases; junction bases not matched to a gene: 13. CDR3: CASTRGGAVQREQFF. In DNA form, the CDR3 reads TGTGCCAGCACCCGCGGGGGGGCCGTGCAACGTGAGCAGTTCTTC.

This chain uses TRBV6-5 with TRBJ1-4, with 8 bases that match TRBD1. Germline-derived CDR1 and CDR2 are MNHEY and SVGAGI. The CDR3 runs 15 residues. With 4 bases clipped from V and 7 bases from J, the junction kept 8 bases outside the gene matches. DNA for the CDR3: TGTGCCAGCAGTTCATCAGGGGGCGCAAGTGAAAAACTGTTTTTT. Residues: CASSSSGGASEKLFF.

The CDR3 DNA reads TGTGCCAGCAGTCCCCTGGGGGGGGACACAGATACGCAGTATTTT. Residues: CASSPLGGDTDTQYF. V and J are TRBV6-5 and TRBJ2-3; 7 nucleotides match TRBD2. Trimming cost V 5 bases and J 2 bases; bases outside gene matches: 7. Germline lookup yields CDR1 MNHEY and CDR2 SVGAGI. The CDR3 sequence is 15 residues long.

The V gene is TRBV10-3, the J gene TRBJ2-1; 9 bases are a match to TRBD2. CDR1 is ENHRY and CDR2 is SYGVKD in the germline V gene. This CDR3 is built from 17 residues. Unmatched junction bases numbered 10, after V lost 2 bases and J lost 5 bases. CDR3 DNA sequence: TGTGCCATCAGTGAGGACGGGGTTCGGACTAGCGACAATGAGCAGTTCTTC. Translating it yields CAISEDGVRTSDNEQFF.

This clone was counted a few times. The J gene is TRBJ2-2, the V gene TRBV19; 10 positions match TRBD1. The CDR3 spans 14 residues. Trimming at V came to 10 bases and at J to 5 bases, leaving 7 bases not matched to a gene. Germline V gene data show CDR1 as LNHDA and CDR2 as SQIVND (reference sequence). The chain's CDR3 is CATTPGQGTGELFF. DNA of the CDR3: TGTGCCACAACACCGGGACAGGGGACCGGGGAGCTGTTTTTT.

V gene TRBV19 combines with J gene TRBJ1-6, with 7 bases identical to TRBD1. In germline, CDR1 is LNHDA, CDR2 SQIVND (reference sequence). The CDR3 is 15 residues long. V shed 5 bases and J 7 bases; nucleotides not matched to a gene: 8. CDR3 sequence reads: CASSVRRDRNSPLHF. The CDR3 nucleotides read TGTGCCAGTAGTGTCAGACGGGACAGAAATTCACCCCTCCACTTT.

V gene TRBV20-1 combines with J gene TRBJ2-7; TRBD1 aligns across 7 bases. Germline assignment: CDR1 DFQATT and CDR2 SNEGSKA (reference sequence). The CDR3 is made up of 14 amino acids. The trim removed 3 bases at V and 3 bases at J, leaving 8 bases unmatched. The CDR3 reads CSASRQGLDYEQYF. CDR3 sequence (DNA): TGCAGTGCTAGTAGACAGGGTTTAGACTACGAGCAGTACTTC.

The chain links TRBV3-1 (or the pseudogene TRBV3-2) to TRBJ1-4; 8 nucleotides match TRBD1. The germline V gene has CDR1 LGHDT and CDR2 YNNKEL (reference sequence). The trim removed 4 bases at V and 4 bases at J, leaving 8 bases unmatched. CDR3 size: 16 residues. The CDR3 loop is CASSPRTGRINEKLFF. DNA of the CDR3: TGTGCCAGCAGCCCAAGGACAGGGCGAATTAATGAAAAACTGTTTTTT.

The V and J genes are TRBV28 and TRBJ2-3, with unresolved D. Germline CDR1 MDHEN, CDR2 SYDVKM. Deletions cut 3 bases from V and 1 base from J, with 5 bases between. The CDR3 spans 13 residues. This CDR3 is CASSLAGTDTQYF. The DNA of the CDR3 is TGTGCCAGCAGTTTGGCCGGCACAGATACGCAGTATTTT.

V gene TRBV6-5 combines with J gene TRBJ1-2; 8 bases fit TRBD1. Unmatched junction bases numbered 12, after V lost 5 bases and J lost 7 bases. The CDR3 sequence is 15 residues long. Looked up from germline, CDR1 is MNHEY and CDR2 is SVGAGI. In DNA form, the CDR3 reads TGTGCCAGCAGTAATTACCGGACAGGGTTTATTGGCTACACCTTC. Its protein product is CASSNYRTGFIGYTF.

V and J are TRBV18 and TRBJ1-1, with D perhaps matching TRBD1 (6 bases). This CDR3 is built from 14 residues. Trimming took 5 bases from V and 5 from J, leaving 15 bases between them. CDR1 and CDR2 (germline): KGHSH, LQKENI. CDR3 sequence: CASSAYTGFTEAFF. The CDR3, as DNA: TGTGCCAGCTCAGCCTACACAGGGTTTACTGAAGCTTTCTTT.

The CDR3 spells CASSSRDRGEKLFF. The DNA of the CDR3 is TGTGCCAGCAGCAGCCGGGACAGGGGTGAAAAACTGTTTTTT. The gene calls are TRBV11-1 and TRBJ1-4; TRBD1 matches at 10 bases. The CDR3 has 14 amino acids. From germline, CDR1 is SGHAT and CDR2 FQDESV (reference sequence). Trimming removed 5 bases from V and 7 bases from J; junction bases left unmatched: 4.

The V and J genes are TRBV5-1 and TRBJ1-1; D is unclear. Trimming pared 1 base from V and 11 bases from J, leaving 12 bases between. CDR1 and CDR2 (germline): SGHRS, YFSETQ. CDR3 size: 12 residues. CDR3 nucleotides: TGCGCCAGCAGCTTGCCCCCCAGCGAGGCTTTCTTT. Translation gives CASSLPPSEAFF.

The chain is built from TRBV11-3 and TRBJ2-7; 7 bases fit TRBD1. The V segment lost 5 bases and the J segment 7 bases; nucleotides outside the gene matches: 11. The CDR3 loop spans 14 amino acids. Germline V gives CDR1 SGHNT, CDR2 YENEEA. The CDR3 reads CASSPDRVLGEQYF. The CDR3 DNA reads TGTGCCAGCAGCCCCGACAGGGTCTTGGGTGAGCAGTACTTC. The entire variable domain, with the rest obtained from reference TRBV11-3 and TRBJ2-7, is as follows: EAGVVQSPRYKIIEKKQPVAFWCNPISGHNTLYWYLQNLGQGPELLIRYENEEAVDDSQLPKDRFSAERLKGVDSTLKIQPAELGDSAVYLCASSPDRVLGEQYFGPGTRLTVT.

Here the CDR3 reads CASSPQGSLNTGELFF. Written as DNA, the CDR3 is TGTGCCAGCTCGCCCCAGGGATCCCTCAACACCGGGGAGCTGTTTTTT. This chain links TRBV18 with TRBJ2-2; TRBD1 is a possible D gene (5 bases). The CDR3 has 16 residues. CDR1 KGHSH and CDR2 LQKENI come from the germline V gene. V was trimmed by 6 bases and J by 2 bases, leaving 16 bases between them.

The rearrangement joins TRBV28 to TRBJ1-4, with TRBD1 identical over 7 bases. V lost 5 bases to trimming and J lost 10 bases; unmatched junction nucleotides: 13. This CDR3 has 15 residues. Germline values: CDR1 MDHEN, CDR2 SYDVKM. The CDR3 loop reads CASSQPRGRSRKLFF. The CDR3 coding sequence is TGTGCCAGCAGTCAACCGAGGGGGCGGTCACGAAAACTGTTTTTT.

The chain has TRBV6-6 and TRBJ2-7; 7 bases are shared with TRBD1. The CDR3 totals 14 residues. Losses at the gene ends were 0 bases for V and 3 bases for J; bases not matched to a gene: 2. CDR1 MNHNY and CDR2 SVGAGI come from the germline V gene (reference sequence). CDR3 sequence reads: CASSYSTGYYEQYF. DNA for the CDR3: TGTGCCAGCAGTTACTCGACAGGGTACTACGAGCAGTACTTC.

This sequence joins TRBV11-3 and TRBJ2-3; the match to TRBD1 covers 9 bases. The CDR3 sequence is 15 residues long. CDR1 is SGHNT and CDR2 is YENEEA in the germline V gene. J lost 3 bases, V lost 8 bases, and 9 bases had no gene match. In DNA form, the CDR3 reads TGTGCCAGCGCAGAGGGACAGGGCGGGACAGATACGCAGTATTTT. Its translation is CASAEGQGGTDTQYF.

The chain employs TRBV28 and TRBJ2-7; D gene uncertain. Germline loops: CDR1 MDHEN, CDR2 SYDVKM. V was cut by 6 bases and J by 0 bases, with 12 bases left in between. This CDR3 contains 14 residues. CDR3 sequence reads: CASRIQLPSYEQYF. The CDR3 DNA sequence: TGTGCCAGCAGGATACAACTACCCTCCTACGAGCAGTACTTC.

The gene calls are TRBV5-8 and TRBJ1-1; 10 positions match TRBD1. Germline CDR1 is SGHTS and CDR2 is YDEGEE. CDR3 length: 16 residues. V trimming: 4 bases; J trimming: 0 bases; junction bases outside the gene matches: 6. Here the CDR3 DNA reads TGTGCCAGCAGCCCCGGGACAGGGGTCATGAACACTGAAGCTTTCTTT. Its translation is CASSPGTGVMNTEAFF.

This clone was picked up a small number of times. The chain employs TRBV7-2 and TRBJ2-3; perhaps TRBD1 as D (6 bases). The CDR3 runs to 17 residues. CDR1 is SGHTA and CDR2 is FQGNSA in the germline V gene. The V and J ends lost 1 base and 4 bases respectively, with 18 bases between them. CDR3 region: CASSLVRNRDFADTQYF. The CDR3 coding sequence is TGTGCCAGCAGCTTAGTGCGGAACAGGGATTTTGCAGATACGCAGTATTTT. Variable domain in full (rest from reference TRBV7-2 and TRBJ2-3): GAGVSQSPSNKVTEKGKDVELRCDPISGHTALYWYRQSLGQGLEFLIYFQGNSAPDKSGLPSDRFSAERTGGSVSTLTIQRTQQEDSAVYLCASSLVRNRDFADTQYFGPGTRLTVL.

As DNA, the CDR3 is TGTGCCAGCACCAACTCCTACGAGCAGTACTTC. The encoded protein is CASTNSYEQYF. This sequence joins TRBV12-3 or TRBV12-4 and TRBJ2-7; no clear D gene. The CDR3 extends over 11 amino acids. V shed 7 bases and J shed 0 bases, with 4 bases lying between them.

This chain links TRBV12-3 or TRBV12-4 with TRBJ1-1; TRBD1 matches 8 bases. V gave up 7 bases and J gave up 1 base; unmatched junction bases: 2. CDR3 length equals 13 residues. CDR3 DNA sequence: TGTGCCAGCAAGGGACAGGCGAACACTGAAGCTTTCTTT. It encodes CASKGQANTEAFF.

J is TRBJ2-2 and V is TRBV7-2, with TRBD2 matching 12 bases. The CDR3 is 17 amino acids. Germline V gives CDR1 SGHTA, CDR2 FQGNSA. V gave up 5 bases and J gave up 5 bases; unmatched junction bases: 9. CDR3 bases: TGTGCCAGCAGCCCAATGGCTAGCGGGGGGGCAACCGGGGAGCTGTTTTTT. This sequence encodes CASSPMASGGATGELFF.

CDR3 bases: TGTGCCAGTAGACCGGACAGGGGGACATATGGCTACACCTTC. This codes for CASRPDRGTYGYTF. The chain links TRBV19 to TRBJ1-2, with 10 bases fitting TRBD1. The CDR3 consists of 14 residues. Trimming removed 6 bases from V and 5 bases from J; junction bases left unmatched: 6. CDR1 and CDR2 from the germline V gene are LNHDA and SQIVND (reference sequence).

V is TRBV25-1 and J is TRBJ2-5; tentative D call: TRBD1 (6 bases). V dropped 6 bases and J dropped 2 bases, with 13 bases sitting between them. The CDR3 has 14 amino acids. Germline CDR1 is MGHDK and CDR2 is SYGVNS. The CDR3 DNA follows: TGTGCCAGCAGCAACAGGGTTCTACAAGAGACCCAGTACTTC. This gives the protein CASSNRVLQETQYF.

In this sample, this clone turned up a few times. V and J are TRBV11-2 and TRBJ2-1; 9 bases are a match to TRBD1. CDR1 is SGHAT and CDR2 is FQNNGV in the germline V gene. The CDR3 is made up of 16 amino acids. The V and J ends lost 3 bases and 9 bases, in that order; junction bases with no gene match: 12. Here the CDR3 reads CASSFFWTGDPAEQFF. The CDR3, as DNA: TGTGCCAGCAGCTTTTTCTGGACAGGGGATCCCGCTGAGCAGTTCTTC.